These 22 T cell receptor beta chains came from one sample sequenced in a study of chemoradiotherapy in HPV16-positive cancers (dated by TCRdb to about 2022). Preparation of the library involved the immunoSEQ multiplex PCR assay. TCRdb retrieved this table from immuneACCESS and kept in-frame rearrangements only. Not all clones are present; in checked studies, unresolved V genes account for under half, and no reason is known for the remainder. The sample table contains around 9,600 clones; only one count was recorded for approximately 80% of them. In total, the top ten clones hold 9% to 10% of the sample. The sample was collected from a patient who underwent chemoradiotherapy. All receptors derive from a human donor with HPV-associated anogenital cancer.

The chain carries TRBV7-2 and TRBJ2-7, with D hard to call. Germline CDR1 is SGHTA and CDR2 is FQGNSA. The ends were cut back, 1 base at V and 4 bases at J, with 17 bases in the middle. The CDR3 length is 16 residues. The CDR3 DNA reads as TGTGCCAGCAGCTTAGGACCCGCACCTTCCCCTTACGAGCAGTACTTC. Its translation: CASSLGPAPSPYEQYF. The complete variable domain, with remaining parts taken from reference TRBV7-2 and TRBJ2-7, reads GAGVSQSPSNKVTEKGKDVELRCDPISGHTALYWYRQSLGQGLEFLIYFQGNSAPDKSGLPSDRFSAERTGGSVSTLTIQRTQQEDSAVYLCASSLGPAPSPYEQYFGPGTRLTVT.

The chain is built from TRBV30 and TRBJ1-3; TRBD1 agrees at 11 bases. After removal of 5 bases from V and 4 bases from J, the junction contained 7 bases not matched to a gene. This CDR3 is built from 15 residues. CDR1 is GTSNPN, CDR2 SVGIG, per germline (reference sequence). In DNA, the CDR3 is TGTGCCTGGTGGACAGGGGGCGCGGTAGGAAACACCATATATTTT. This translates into CAWWTGGAVGNTIYF.

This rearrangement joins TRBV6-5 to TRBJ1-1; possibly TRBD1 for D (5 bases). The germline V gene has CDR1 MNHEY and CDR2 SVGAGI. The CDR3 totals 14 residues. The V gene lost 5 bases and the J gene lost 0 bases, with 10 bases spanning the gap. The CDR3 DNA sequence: TGTGCCAGCAGTACTCGGGACTTGAACACTGAAGCTTTCTTT. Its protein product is CASSTRDLNTEAFF.

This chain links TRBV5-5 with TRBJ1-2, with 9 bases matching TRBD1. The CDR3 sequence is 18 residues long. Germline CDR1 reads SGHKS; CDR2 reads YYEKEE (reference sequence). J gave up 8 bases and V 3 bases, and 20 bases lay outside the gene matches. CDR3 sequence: CASSYQTGGVGVGYGYTF. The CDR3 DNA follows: TGTGCCAGCAGCTACCAGACAGGGGGTGTTGGTGTTGGGTACGGCTACACCTTC.

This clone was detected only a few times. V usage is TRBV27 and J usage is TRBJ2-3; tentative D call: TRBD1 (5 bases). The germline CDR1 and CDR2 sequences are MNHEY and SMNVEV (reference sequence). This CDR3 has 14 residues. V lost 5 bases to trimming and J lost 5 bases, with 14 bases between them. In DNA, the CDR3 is TGTGCCAGCAGTCCAACTACGCAGGGAGATACGCAGTATTTT. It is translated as CASSPTTQGDTQYF.

The CDR3 loop is CASSPLQGSGTEAFF. The CDR3 coding sequence is TGCGCCAGCAGCCCCTTACAGGGTTCAGGGACTGAAGCTTTCTTT. V gene TRBV5-1 combines with J gene TRBJ1-1, with D maybe TRBD1 (6 bases). The CDR3 extends over 15 amino acids. Trimming left V 4 bases short and J 5 bases short, with 18 bases between. CDR1 SGHRS and CDR2 YFSETQ come from the germline V gene.

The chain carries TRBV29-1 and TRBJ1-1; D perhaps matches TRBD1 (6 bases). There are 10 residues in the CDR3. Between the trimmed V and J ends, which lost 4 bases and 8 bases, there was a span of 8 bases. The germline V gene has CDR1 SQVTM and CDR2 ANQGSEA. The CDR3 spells CSVGQVEAFF. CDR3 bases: TGCAGCGTTGGACAGGTAGAAGCTTTCTTT.

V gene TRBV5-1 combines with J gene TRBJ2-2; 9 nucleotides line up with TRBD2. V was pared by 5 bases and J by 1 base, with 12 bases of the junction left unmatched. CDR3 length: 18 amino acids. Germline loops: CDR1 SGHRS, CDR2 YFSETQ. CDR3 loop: CASSKKSGGSLNTGELFF. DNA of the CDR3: TGCGCCAGCAGTAAAAAAAGCGGGGGGAGCCTGAACACCGGGGAGCTGTTTTTT.

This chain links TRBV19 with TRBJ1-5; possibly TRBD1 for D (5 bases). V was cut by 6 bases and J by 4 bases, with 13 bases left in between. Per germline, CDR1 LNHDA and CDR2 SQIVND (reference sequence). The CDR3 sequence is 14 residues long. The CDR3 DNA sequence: TGTGCCAGTAGCCCCTGGGGGGGAAATCAGCCCCAGCATTTT. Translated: CASSPWGGNQPQHF.

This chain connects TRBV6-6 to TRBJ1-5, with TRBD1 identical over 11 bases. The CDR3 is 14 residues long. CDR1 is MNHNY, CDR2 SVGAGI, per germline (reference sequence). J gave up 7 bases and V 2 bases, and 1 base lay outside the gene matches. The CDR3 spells CASSYGDRGQPQHF. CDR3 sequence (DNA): TGTGCCAGCAGTTACGGGGACAGGGGGCAGCCCCAGCATTTT.

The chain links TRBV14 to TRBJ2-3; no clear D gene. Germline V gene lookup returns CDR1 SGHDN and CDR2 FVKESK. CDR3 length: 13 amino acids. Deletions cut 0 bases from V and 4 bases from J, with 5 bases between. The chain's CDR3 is CASSQDTADTQYF. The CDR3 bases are TGTGCCAGCAGCCAAGATACAGCAGATACGCAGTATTTT.

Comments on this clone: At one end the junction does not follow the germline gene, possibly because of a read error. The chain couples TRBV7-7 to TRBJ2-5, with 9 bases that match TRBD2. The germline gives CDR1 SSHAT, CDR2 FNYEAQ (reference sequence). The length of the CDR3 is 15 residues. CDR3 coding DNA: TGTGCTAGCAGCTTTGGGGCGGGGGGGATAGAGACCCAGTACTTC. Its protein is CASSFGAGGIETQYF.

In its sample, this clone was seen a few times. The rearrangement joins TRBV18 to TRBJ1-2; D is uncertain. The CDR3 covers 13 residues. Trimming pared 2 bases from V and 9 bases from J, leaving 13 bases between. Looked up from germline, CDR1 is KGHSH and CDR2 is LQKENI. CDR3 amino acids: CASSPGLLGSYTF. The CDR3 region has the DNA TGTGCCAGCTCACCAGGTCTCCTTGGAAGCTACACCTTC.

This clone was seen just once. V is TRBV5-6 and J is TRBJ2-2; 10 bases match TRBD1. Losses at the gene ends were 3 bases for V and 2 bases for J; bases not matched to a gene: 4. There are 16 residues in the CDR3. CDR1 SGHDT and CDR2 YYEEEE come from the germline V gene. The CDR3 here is CASSWRTGGNTGELFF. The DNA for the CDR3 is TGTGCCAGCAGCTGGAGGACAGGGGGAAACACCGGGGAGCTGTTTTTT.

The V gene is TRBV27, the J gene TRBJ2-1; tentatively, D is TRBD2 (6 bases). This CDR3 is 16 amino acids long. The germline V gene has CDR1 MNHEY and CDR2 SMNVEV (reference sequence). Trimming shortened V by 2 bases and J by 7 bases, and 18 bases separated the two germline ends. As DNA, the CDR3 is TGTGCCAGCAGTTTAATCTGGCAGGGCCGGGAGAATGAGCAGTTCTTC. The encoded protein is CASSLIWQGRENEQFF.

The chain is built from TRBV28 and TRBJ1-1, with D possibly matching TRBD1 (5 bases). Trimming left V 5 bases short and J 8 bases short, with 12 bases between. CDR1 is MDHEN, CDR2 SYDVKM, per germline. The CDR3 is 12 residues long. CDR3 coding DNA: TGTGCCAGCAGTCCTCTACAGGTCGAAGCTTTCTTT. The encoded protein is CASSPLQVEAFF. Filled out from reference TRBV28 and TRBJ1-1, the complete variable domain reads DVKVTQSSRYLVKRTGEKVFLECVQDMDHENMFWYRQDPGLGLRLIYFSYDVKMKEKGDIPEGYSVSREKKERFSLILESASTNQTSMYLCASSPLQVEAFFGQGTRLTVV.

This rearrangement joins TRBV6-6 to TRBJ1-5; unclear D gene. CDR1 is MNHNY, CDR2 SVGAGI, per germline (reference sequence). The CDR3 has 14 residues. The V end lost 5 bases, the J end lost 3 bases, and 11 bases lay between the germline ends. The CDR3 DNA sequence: TGTGCCAGCAGTCTCACAGACACCAATCAGCCCCAGCATTTT. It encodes CASSLTDTNQPQHF.

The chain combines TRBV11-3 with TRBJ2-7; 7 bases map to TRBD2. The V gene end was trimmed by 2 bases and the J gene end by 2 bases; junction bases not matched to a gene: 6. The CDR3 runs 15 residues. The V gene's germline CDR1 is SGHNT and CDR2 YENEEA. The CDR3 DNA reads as TGTGCCAGCAGCTTATATAGCGGGTTAGCCTACGAGCAGTACTTC. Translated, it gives CASSLYSGLAYEQYF.

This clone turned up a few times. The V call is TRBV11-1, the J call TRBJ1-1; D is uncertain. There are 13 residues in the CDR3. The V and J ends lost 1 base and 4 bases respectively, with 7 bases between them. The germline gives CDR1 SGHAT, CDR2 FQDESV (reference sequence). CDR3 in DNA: TGTGCCAGCAGCTTAGTACACTCCACTGAAGCTTTCTTT. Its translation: CASSLVHSTEAFF.

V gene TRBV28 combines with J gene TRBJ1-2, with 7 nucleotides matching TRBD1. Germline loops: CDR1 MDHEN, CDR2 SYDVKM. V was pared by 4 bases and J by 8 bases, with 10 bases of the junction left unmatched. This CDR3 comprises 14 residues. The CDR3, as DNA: TGTGCCAGCAGTTGGGGCACAGGGGTTGGAGGCTACACCTTC. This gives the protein CASSWGTGVGGYTF.

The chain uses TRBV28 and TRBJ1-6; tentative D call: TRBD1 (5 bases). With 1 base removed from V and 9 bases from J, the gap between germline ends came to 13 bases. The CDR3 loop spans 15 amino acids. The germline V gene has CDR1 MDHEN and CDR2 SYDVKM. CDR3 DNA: TGTGCCAGCAGTTTATTGCCGGCCAGGGTTTCACCCCTCCACTTT. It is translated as CASSLLPARVSPLHF.

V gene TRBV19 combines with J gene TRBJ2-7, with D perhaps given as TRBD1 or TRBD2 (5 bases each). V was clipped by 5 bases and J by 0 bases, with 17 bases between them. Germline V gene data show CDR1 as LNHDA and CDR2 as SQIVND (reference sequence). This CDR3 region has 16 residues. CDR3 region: CASSAFPGTDSYEQYF. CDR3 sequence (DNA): TGTGCCAGTAGTGCCTTTCCCGGGACGGACTCCTACGAGCAGTACTTC. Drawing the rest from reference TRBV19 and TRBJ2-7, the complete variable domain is DGGITQSPKYLFRKEGQNVTLSCEQNLNHDAMYWYRQDPGQGLRLIYYSQIVNDFQKGDIAEGYSVSREKKESFPLTVTSAQKNPTAFYLCASSAFPGTDSYEQYFGPGTRLTVT.